The 5 T cell receptor beta chains below were found in one sample sequenced in a study of control samples from healthy donors and cancer patients. The method was immunoSEQ multiplex PCR; TCRdb's version includes in-frame clones alone and lacks a portion of them. The table lists around 170,000 clones, around 88% of them singletons, with over 4% in the top ten. The specimen sequenced was blood. The origin of the receptors is a woman aged 30 to 39 in good health.

The chain recombines TRBV10-3 with TRBJ2-3, with TRBD2 identical over 9 bases. Germline V CDR1 and CDR2: ENHRY, SYGVKD. After removal of 11 bases from V and 1 base from J, the junction contained 4 bases not matched to a gene. The CDR3 spans 13 residues. The CDR3 protein is CAAGGIRTDTQYF. The CDR3 DNA reads as TGTGCCGCGGGAGGGATCCGCACAGATACGCAGTATTTT.

This clone was observed once. V and J are TRBV7-2 and TRBJ1-2; unclear D gene. The V gene lost 1 base and the J gene lost 3 bases, with 6 bases spanning the gap. Germline CDR1 is SGHTA and CDR2 is FQGNSA. The CDR3 sequence is 13 residues long. The CDR3, as DNA: TGTGCCAGCAGCTTAGGAAGGGACTATGGCTACACCTTC. It codes for CASSLGRDYGYTF.

At least ten counts were recorded for this clone. The same CDR3 arises from other DNA sequences in this sample as well. The V gene is TRBV7-9, the J gene TRBJ2-3; D is uncertain. The CDR3 contains 12 residues. The V and J ends lost 5 bases and 2 bases respectively, with 5 bases between them. Germline CDR1 is SEHNR and CDR2 is FQNEAQ (reference sequence). The CDR3 spells CASSLSTDTQYF. The DNA for the CDR3 is TGTGCCAGCAGCCTCTCCACAGATACGCAGTATTTT.

The rearrangement links TRBV5-1 to TRBJ2-7; 11 bases fit TRBD2. The V gene end was trimmed by 1 base and the J gene end by 2 bases; junction bases not matched to a gene: 5. The V gene's germline CDR1 is SGHRS and CDR2 YFSETQ. The CDR3 has 16 residues. In DNA, the CDR3 is TGCGCCAGCAGCTTGACCTCTAGCGGGAGGACCTACGAGCAGTACTTC. It translates to CASSLTSSGRTYEQYF.

This rearrangement joins TRBV25-1 to TRBJ2-2; 7 bases match TRBD1. This CDR3 has 15 residues. CDR1 is MGHDK, CDR2 SYGVNS, per germline. Trimming removed 5 bases from V and 4 bases from J; junction bases left unmatched: 7. The CDR3 coding sequence is TGTGCCAGCAGTCCGGGACAGCTAAGCACCGGGGAGCTGTTTTTT. The encoded protein is CASSPGQLSTGELFF.